These 12 T cell receptor beta chains originate from one sample sequenced in a study of cytomegalovirus exposure and HLA in healthy donors (dated by TCRdb to 2016 to 2017). Library preparation employed the immunoSEQ multiplex PCR assay. This immuneACCESS table, as held by TCRdb, lists in-frame sequences with V and J called but not all clones. Of the missing ones, under half trace to an unresolved V gene in checked studies; the others have no known cause. For this sample the table gives 70,000 to 80,000 clones, of which 85% to 95% were detected only once. The top ten clones comprise around 2.1% of the sample. What was sequenced was PBMCs. Receptor source: a young woman in good health and CMV-seronegative.

The V call is TRBV7-9, the J call TRBJ1-1; 9 bases match TRBD1. This CDR3 has 17 residues. Trimming at V came to 5 bases and at J to 5 bases, leaving 15 bases not matched to a gene. Germline values: CDR1 SEHNR, CDR2 FQNEAQ (reference sequence). The CDR3 region is CASSPNLGTGYWTEAFF. CDR3 DNA sequence: TGTGCCAGCAGCCCAAACCTAGGGACAGGGTATTGGACTGAAGCTTTCTTT.

The gene calls are TRBV6-5 and TRBJ1-4; D is unresolved. CDR1 is MNHEY, CDR2 SVGAGI, per germline. Trimming pared 2 bases from V and 5 bases from J, leaving 12 bases between. The CDR3 extends over 15 amino acids. The CDR3 nucleotides are TGTGCCAGCAGTTACGGCGGGAGATTCAATGAAAAACTGTTTTTT. It specifies CASSYGGRFNEKLFF.

A single count supports this clone. This rearrangement joins TRBV27 to TRBJ2-5; TRBD2 matches 7 bases. The V and J ends lost 7 bases and 1 base, in that order; junction bases with no gene match: 9. Germline CDR1 and CDR2: MNHEY and SMNVEV (reference sequence). The CDR3 is 15 residues long. CDR3 bases: TGTGCCAGCAAGGAGGGGAGGGCGGGCCAAGAGACCCAGTACTTC. It codes for CASKEGRAGQETQYF.

This chain connects TRBV6-5 to TRBJ2-7; 7 bases map to TRBD1. The CDR3 sequence is 14 residues long. Germline CDR1 is MNHEY and CDR2 is SVGAGI. Germline trimming cut 6 bases from V and 2 bases from J; bases unmatched to any gene: 7. The CDR3 loop is CASSPGTETYEQYF. The DNA for the CDR3 is TGTGCCAGCAGCCCCGGGACAGAGACCTACGAGCAGTACTTC.

This chain uses TRBV6-6 with TRBJ2-5, with a possible D match to TRBD2 (7 bases). CDR1 and CDR2 from the germline V gene are MNHNY and SVGAGI (reference sequence). The length of the CDR3 is 16 residues. V was clipped by 6 bases and J by 5 bases, with 22 bases between them. CDR3 in DNA: TGTGCCAGCAGACCGTTGGGGGGGCCCCAGGTGGAGACCCAGTACTTC. Encoded protein: CASRPLGGPQVETQYF.

This clone was recorded once. V gene TRBV18 combines with J gene TRBJ2-5; tentatively, D is TRBD1 (5 bases). V lost 2 bases and J lost 4, with 11 bases in between. This CDR3 spans 14 amino acids. Germline lookup yields CDR1 KGHSH and CDR2 LQKENI. The CDR3 coding sequence is TGTGCCAGCTCACCAGCGGCAGGGCGAGAGACCCAGTACTTC. Translating gives CASSPAAGRETQYF.

The chain joins TRBV6-1 to TRBJ2-2; no clear D gene. The V end was cut by 7 bases, the J end by 3 bases, with 12 bases between. This CDR3 contains 14 residues. The germline gives CDR1 MNHNS, CDR2 SASEGT. The CDR3 here is CASIFKADTGELFF. The CDR3 coding sequence is TGTGCCAGCATATTTAAGGCGGACACCGGGGAGCTGTTTTTT.

The chain couples TRBV9 to TRBJ2-3; D possibly corresponds to TRBD2 (6 bases). The CDR3 has 13 residues. The V gene lost 4 bases and the J gene lost 6 bases, with 12 bases spanning the gap. Germline CDR1 and CDR2: SGDLS and YYNGEE. DNA for the CDR3: TGTGCCAGCAGCTTGGGACTGAAGGATACGCAGTATTTT. Its translation: CASSLGLKDTQYF.

The J gene is TRBJ2-3, the V gene TRBV7-2; D is uncertain. Germline loops: CDR1 SGHTA, CDR2 FQGNSA. The CDR3 spans 14 residues. Between the trimmed V and J ends, which lost 2 bases and 2 bases, there was a span of 8 bases. The CDR3 DNA reads TGTGCCAGCAGCTTAAGGCAGGCCACAGATACGCAGTATTTT. As protein: CASSLRQATDTQYF.

The chain couples TRBV9 to TRBJ2-3, with 12 bases matching TRBD2. The CDR3 totals 16 residues. The trim removed 4 bases at V and 4 bases at J, leaving 7 bases unmatched. CDR1 and CDR2 (germline): SGDLS, YYNGEE. The CDR3 nucleotides are TGTGCCAGCAGCTTCATGACTAGCGGGAGAGCAGATACGCAGTATTTT. This codes for CASSFMTSGRADTQYF.

This clone was detected only a few times. V and J are TRBV29-1 and TRBJ2-2; D uncertain. The length of the CDR3 is 13 residues. The germline V gene encodes CDR1 SQVTM and CDR2 ANQGSEA. V was trimmed by 3 bases and J by 2 bases, leaving 7 bases between them. For the CDR3, the DNA is TGCAGCGTTGACAACAGTAACACCGGGGAGCTGTTTTTT. Translating gives CSVDNSNTGELFF.

CDR3 nucleotide sequence: TGTGCCAGCAGCGTAGCCAGCGGCCCCACCGGGGAGCTGTTTTTT. It encodes CASSVASGPTGELFF. The rearrangement joins TRBV9 to TRBJ2-2; TRBD2 is a possible D gene (5 bases). The germline gives CDR1 SGDLS, CDR2 YYNGEE. V was trimmed by 0 bases and J by 4 bases, leaving 10 bases between them. CDR3 length equals 15 residues.